This entry lists 30 T cell receptor beta chains sequenced from one sample in a study of breast tumors, draining lymph nodes, adjacent tissues. The lymph nodes were axillary draining lymph nodes from breast cancer patients. TCRdb called the multiplex PCR reads again in MiXCR, with one record for every CDR3 protein. The repertoire consists of 160,000 or so distinct CDR3 sequences, with 25% to 40% occurring once and the leading ten covering about 4.1%. Sample: axillary lymph node tissue. These receptors all stem from a female donor with breast cancer. Some clones in this sample may be carry-over from other donors' samples.

With regard to this clonotype: Because it lacks the conserved phenylalanine or tryptophan at the end, this CDR3 is likely a read error. CDR3 amino acids: CASSQDSRYQETQYL. CDR3 DNA: TGTGCCAGCAGCCAAGATAGTAGGTACCAAGAGACCCAGTACCTC. J is TRBJ2-5 and V is TRBV4-2, with D unresolved. The CDR3 is 15 residues long. The germline V and J ends were trimmed by 0 bases and 0 bases, with 8 bases remaining between them. Germline values: CDR1 LGHNA, CDR2 YNFKEQ.

This clonotype was seen a single time. The chain recombines TRBV4-2 with TRBJ1-1; D is ambiguous. Germline loops: CDR1 LGHNA, CDR2 YNFKEQ. V gave up 1 base and J gave up 4 bases, with 10 bases separating them. The CDR3 totals 14 residues. As DNA, the CDR3 is TGTGCCAGCAGCCAAGCAGCGCCGGGCACTGAAGCTTTCTTT. It translates to CASSQAAPGTEAFF.

This clonotype was counted at least ten times. This chain links TRBV7-2 with TRBJ1-2; no clear D gene. The V end was cut by 0 bases, the J end by 0 bases, with 8 bases between. The CDR3 totals 15 residues. Germline values: CDR1 SGHTA, CDR2 FQGNSA. The CDR3 region has the DNA TGTGCCAGCAGCTTAGCGCCAGACCCTAACTATGGCTACACCTTC. Translating gives CASSLAPDPNYGYTF. Full variable domain (remainder filled in from reference TRBV7-2 and TRBJ1-2): GAGVSQSPSNKVTEKGKDVELRCDPISGHTALYWYRQSLGQGLEFLIYFQGNSAPDKSGLPSDRFSAERTGGSVSTLTIQRTQQEDSAVYLCASSLAPDPNYGYTFGSGTRLTVV.

This clonotype was observed many times. One junction end disagrees with the germline gene, perhaps due to a read error. This chain connects TRBV15 to TRBJ1-2; no firm D call. CDR1 LNHNV and CDR2 YYDKDF come from the germline V gene (reference sequence). The CDR3 totals 11 residues. Here the CDR3 DNA reads TGTGCCACCAGCAGAGGCGGGATCCCCGACTTC. Translated: CATSRGGIPDF.

This clonotype appeared many times. The chain has TRBV7-8 and TRBJ2-7, with 7 bases matching TRBD1. Germline V lookup: CDR1 SGHVS, CDR2 FQNEAQ. The V segment lost 3 bases and the J segment 2 bases; nucleotides outside the gene matches: 1. This CDR3 is built from 13 residues. This chain's CDR3 is CASSFDRAYEQYF. CDR3 DNA sequence: TGTGCCAGCAGCTTCGACAGGGCCTACGAGCAGTACTTC.

At least ten counts were recorded for this clonotype. The gene calls are TRBV4-3 and TRBJ2-1; the D is unclear. The CDR3 length is 14 residues. The germline V gene encodes CDR1 LGHNA and CDR2 YSLEER. Trimming cost V 0 bases and J 6 bases, with 9 bases left between them. The DNA for the CDR3 is TGCGCCAGCAGCCAAGACCTGGGTGGCAATGAGCAGTTCTTC. It yields the protein CASSQDLGGNEQFF.

This clonotype came up many times. V and J are TRBV27 and TRBJ2-1, with D tentatively TRBD2 (7 bases). Germline V gene data show CDR1 as MNHEY and CDR2 as SMNVEV (reference sequence). This CDR3 has 12 residues. The germline V and J ends were trimmed by 5 bases and 14 bases, with 16 bases remaining between them. The CDR3 DNA reads as TGTGCCAGCAGTGAGAGGGGGAGGGCCAAGTTCTTC. Protein product: CASSERGRAKFF.

This clonotype has a count of ten or more. This may be a read error, as it is one base from a much larger clone. The chain recombines TRBV29-1 with TRBJ2-2; D possibly uses TRBD1 or TRBD2 (5 bases each). Germline V gene data show CDR1 as SQVTM and CDR2 as ANQGSEA. This CDR3 has 15 residues. The ends were cut back, 5 bases at V and 4 bases at J, with 17 bases in the middle. The CDR3 DNA follows: TGCAGCGTTAGACCGGGACGGACGAGCACCGGGGAGCTGTTTTTT. Its translation: CSVRPGRTSTGELFF.

This clonotype was seen a handful of times. This may arise from a read error, as a much more abundant clone is one base away. The chain combines TRBV20-1 with TRBJ1-5; unclear D gene. Germline CDR1 reads DFQATT; CDR2 reads SNEGSKA (reference sequence). CDR3 length equals 14 residues. V was clipped by 0 bases and J by 9 bases, with 15 bases between them. CDR3 loop: CSARDRASQPPQHF. The DNA of the CDR3 is TGCAGTGCTAGAGATAGGGCGTCCCAACCGCCCCAGCATTTT.

This clonotype came up many times. J is TRBJ2-3 and V is TRBV19; D perhaps matches TRBD1 (5 bases). The V end lost 4 bases, the J end lost 2 bases, and 10 bases lay between the germline ends. This CDR3 has 14 residues. Germline CDR1 reads LNHDA; CDR2 reads SQIVND (reference sequence). The CDR3 nucleotides read TGTGCCAGTAGTACAGAGACAGTCACAGATACGCAGTATTTT. It specifies CASSTETVTDTQYF.

This clonotype was seen at least ten times. The chain employs TRBV19 and TRBJ1-4, with a weak D call TRBD1 (5 bases). This CDR3 spans 14 amino acids. Germline values: CDR1 LNHDA, CDR2 SQIVND (reference sequence). The germline V and J ends were trimmed by 5 bases and 7 bases, with 14 bases remaining between them. DNA for the CDR3: TGTGCCAGTAGTTGGACGGGGCTAGGTGAAAAACTGTTTTTT. As protein: CASSWTGLGEKLFF.

The gene calls are TRBV6-6 and TRBJ1-2; 11 bases map to TRBD1. Losses at the gene ends were 4 bases for V and 2 bases for J; bases not matched to a gene: 9. The germline V gene has CDR1 MNHNY and CDR2 SVGAGI (reference sequence). This CDR3 has 17 amino acids. The CDR3 coding sequence is TGTGCCAGCAGTTCTTACGGACAGGGGGCCTTCAACTATGGCTACACCTTC. Its protein is CASSSYGQGAFNYGYTF.

This clonotype showed up many times. The chain recombines TRBV12-3 or TRBV12-4 with TRBJ2-6; no definite D call. Trimming shortened V by 3 bases and J by 0 bases, and 12 bases separated the two germline ends. This CDR3 is 17 amino acids long. The chain's CDR3 is CASSFIVALSGANVLTF. For the CDR3, the DNA is TGTGCCAGCAGTTTTATCGTCGCCCTCTCTGGGGCCAACGTCCTGACTTTC.

At least ten counts were recorded for this clonotype. The chain carries TRBV5-8 and TRBJ2-5; D may be TRBD1 or TRBD2 (5 bases each). Germline V gives CDR1 SGHTS, CDR2 YDEGEE. This CDR3 comprises 16 residues. The V end lost 0 bases, the J end lost 2 bases, and 14 bases lay between the germline ends. In DNA, the CDR3 is TGTGCCAGCAGCTTGGCCGGGGCCGTCCTACAAGAGACCCAGTACTTC. This encodes CASSLAGAVLQETQYF.

The chain employs TRBV7-9 and TRBJ2-7; D gene uncertain. Germline values: CDR1 SEHNR, CDR2 FQNEAQ (reference sequence). The CDR3 is 15 amino acids. Trimming shortened V by 2 bases and J by 2 bases, and 13 bases separated the two germline ends. Here the CDR3 reads CASSLKSPGAYEQYF. The DNA of the CDR3 is TGTGCCAGCAGCTTAAAGTCGCCAGGTGCCTACGAGCAGTACTTC.

This clonotype was recorded at least ten times. The chain employs TRBV29-1 and TRBJ1-4; D ambiguous. This CDR3 region has 11 residues. Germline V gives CDR1 SQVTM, CDR2 ANQGSEA. Trimming took 4 bases from V and 12 from J, leaving 12 bases between them. CDR3 bases: TGCAGCGTTGGGACGGCAACAGAACTGTTTTTT. This sequence encodes CSVGTATELFF.

This clonotype showed up many times. V usage is TRBV5-6 and J usage is TRBJ2-1; 15 bases line up with TRBD2. Germline-derived CDR1 and CDR2 are SGHDT and YYEEEE. J lost 7 bases, V lost 4 bases, and 3 bases had no gene match. This CDR3 region has 15 residues. This CDR3 reads CASSPGTSGRNEQFF. The CDR3 nucleotides are TGTGCCAGCAGCCCCGGGACTAGCGGGAGGAATGAGCAGTTCTTC.

This chain uses TRBV28 with TRBJ1-2; D remains unclear. The germline gives CDR1 MDHEN, CDR2 SYDVKM. This CDR3 comprises 13 residues. Trimming removed 7 bases from V and 6 bases from J, with 15 bases in between. CDR3 residues: CASNPRGIHGYTF. Here the CDR3 DNA reads TGTGCCAGCAATCCCCGAGGGATCCATGGCTACACCTTC.

This clonotype was observed many times. V is TRBV7-2 and J is TRBJ2-1, with D unclear. Germline V gene sequence: CDR1 SGHTA, CDR2 FQGNSA. Trimming pared 1 base from V and 9 bases from J, leaving 16 bases between. The CDR3 length is 15 residues. CDR3 nucleotides: TGTGCCAGCAGCTTAGGGGGAATTTATGGAAGTGAGCAGTTCTTC. Translating it yields CASSLGGIYGSEQFF. Filled out from reference TRBV7-2 and TRBJ2-1, the complete variable domain reads GAGVSQSPSNKVTEKGKDVELRCDPISGHTALYWYRQSLGQGLEFLIYFQGNSAPDKSGLPSDRFSAERTGGSVSTLTIQRTQQEDSAVYLCASSLGGIYGSEQFFGPGTRLTVL.

At least ten counts were recorded for this clonotype. The chain has TRBV5-6 and TRBJ1-2, with 7 bases lining up with TRBD1. The CDR3 has 13 residues. Germline V CDR1 and CDR2: SGHDT, YYEEEE. The ends lost 4 bases at V and 4 bases at J; junction bases unmatched: 4. The CDR3 sequence: CASSTTGFYGYTF. The CDR3 nucleotides are TGTGCCAGCAGCACGACAGGGTTCTATGGCTACACCTTC. The full variable domain, its missing parts supplied by reference TRBV5-6 and TRBJ1-2, is DAGVTQSPTHLIKTRGQQVTLRCSPKSGHDTVSWYQQALGQGPQFIFQYYEEEERQRGNFPDRFSGHQFPNYSSELNVNALLLGDSALYLCASSTTGFYGYTFGSGTRLTVV.

This clonotype was picked up many times. A read error may explain this, as a much larger clone is one base away. The chain joins TRBV6-4 to TRBJ2-5; D gene unclear. The length of the CDR3 is 13 residues. Trimming removed 5 bases from V and 5 bases from J, with 12 bases in between. Germline V gene data show CDR1 as MRHNA and CDR2 as SNTAGT. CDR3 DNA sequence: TGTGCCAGCAGTCACGATGATTGGGAGACCCAGTACTTC. It translates to CASSHDDWETQYF.

The table lists this clonotype with many counts. V and J are TRBV6-5 and TRBJ2-6; 8 bases align to TRBD1. Per germline, CDR1 MNHEY and CDR2 SVGAGI. Losses at the gene ends were 5 bases for V and 0 bases for J; bases not matched to a gene: 9. CDR3 length equals 18 residues. Written as DNA, the CDR3 is TGTGCCAGCAGTCCCGGACAGGGACCGACCTCTGGGGCCAACGTCCTGACTTTC. This encodes CASSPGQGPTSGANVLTF.

The chain recombines TRBV28 with TRBJ2-7; D unclear. This CDR3 contains 15 residues. The ends were cut back, 5 bases at V and 0 bases at J, with 14 bases in the middle. Germline CDR1 and CDR2: MDHEN and SYDVKM. The CDR3 region has the DNA TGTGCCAGCAGTCGTCCCCACACGAACTCCTACGAGCAGTACTTC. Encoded protein: CASSRPHTNSYEQYF. Based on the CDR3 plus reference TRBV28 and TRBJ2-7, the full variable domain is DVKVTQSSRYLVKRTGEKVFLECVQDMDHENMFWYRQDPGLGLRLIYFSYDVKMKEKGDIPEGYSVSREKKERFSLILESASTNQTSMYLCASSRPHTNSYEQYFGPGTRLTVT.

The chain carries TRBV12-3 or TRBV12-4 and TRBJ1-3; no definite D call. The CDR3 consists of 17 residues. Trimming took 6 bases from V and 0 from J, leaving 18 bases between them. The CDR3 sequence is CASRVLAGRSSGNTIYF. The CDR3 DNA is TGTGCCAGCAGGGTTCTAGCTGGCCGGAGCTCTGGAAACACCATATATTTT.

The V call is TRBV14, the J call TRBJ2-7; D unresolved. The CDR3 covers 15 residues. Germline CDR1 SGHDN, CDR2 FVKESK. V shed 0 bases and J shed 1 base, with 10 bases lying between them. Written as DNA, the CDR3 is TGTGCCAGCAGCCAAGATTATGGCAGATCCTACGAGCAGTACTTC. Translated: CASSQDYGRSYEQYF.

This clonotype was observed at least ten times. This CDR3 reads CASSPGGSGDTQYF. Here the CDR3 DNA reads TGTGCCAGCAGCCCTGGAGGATCTGGAGATACGCAGTATTTT. The rearrangement joins TRBV11-3 to TRBJ2-3, with D perhaps TRBD2 (5 bases). From germline, CDR1 is SGHNT and CDR2 YENEEA. This CDR3 spans 14 amino acids. The V and J ends lost 5 bases and 5 bases respectively, with 14 bases between them. Drawing the rest from reference TRBV11-3 and TRBJ2-3, the complete variable domain is EAGVVQSPRYKIIEKKQPVAFWCNPISGHNTLYWYLQNLGQGPELLIRYENEEAVDDSQLPKDRFSAERLKGVDSTLKIQPAELGDSAVYLCASSPGGSGDTQYFGPGTRLTVL.

This clonotype was recorded many times. The chain combines TRBV10-3 with TRBJ2-7, with D unresolved. V lost 4 bases and J 4 bases, leaving 5 bases between the germline ends. The CDR3 loop spans 11 amino acids. In germline, CDR1 is ENHRY, CDR2 SYGVKD. The CDR3 loop reads CAISGAYEQYF. CDR3 in DNA: TGTGCCATCAGTGGGGCTTACGAGCAGTACTTC.

This clonotype showed up many times. This may come from a read error, since a much larger clone is one base off. The chain combines TRBV15 with TRBJ1-2; D gene ambiguous. Germline V CDR1 and CDR2: LNHNV, YYDKDF (reference sequence). The CDR3 is 13 amino acids. This CDR3 reads CATSRDLFDGCTF. DNA for the CDR3: TGTGCCACCAGCAGAGATCTTTTTGATGGCTGCACCTTC. Full variable domain (missing parts from reference TRBV15 and TRBJ1-2): DAMVIQNPRYQVTQFGKPVTLSCSQTLNHNVMYWYQQKSSQAPKLLFHYYDKDFNNEADTPDNFQSRRPNTSFCFLDIRSPGLGDTAMYLCATSRDLFDGCTFGSGTRLTVV.

A note on this clonotype: A much larger clone lies one base from this, so it may be a read error. The chain links TRBV19 to TRBJ1-4; 7 bases fit TRBD1. This CDR3 spans 18 amino acids. J was trimmed by 3 bases and V by 11 bases; bases with no gene match: 21. Germline V CDR1 and CDR2: LNHDA, SQIVND (reference sequence). The CDR3: CAWSASRDSPPANEKLFF. The DNA of the CDR3 is TGTGCCTGGAGCGCAAGCCGGGACAGCCCACCAGCTAATGAAAAACTGTTTTTT.

In its sample, this clonotype was seen many times. The rearrangement uses TRBV7-9 and TRBJ1-2; 7 bases fit TRBD1. Per germline, CDR1 SEHNR and CDR2 FQNEAQ (reference sequence). V was pared by 2 bases and J by 3 bases, with 3 bases of the junction left unmatched. The CDR3 has 14 residues. CDR3 bases: TGTGCCAGCAGCTTACAGGGGGTCGACTATGGCTACACCTTC. Encoded protein: CASSLQGVDYGYTF.